Given below is one T cell receptor (beta chain) in context. V lost 2 bases to trimming and J lost 3 bases; unmatched junction nucleotides: 5. Looked up from germline, CDR1 is SGHTA and CDR2 is FQGNSA. This CDR3 has 15 residues. The data originate from a study of shared clonotypes between healthy human individuals. Sequencing used immunoSEQ multiplex PCR; TCRdb keeps in-frame clones, though not all of them. The table shows 1.4 million to 1.5 million clones, with more than 95% occurring only once. This clonotype was sampled from a man aged 25-45 years in good health. The specimen sequenced was naive CD4+ T cells sorted from blood. As to subset: CD45RA+ positively selected. The chain links TRBV7-2 to TRBJ1-1, with 8 bases matching TRBD1. CDR3 residues: CASSLSGGAYTEAFF. The CDR3 DNA follows: TGTGCCAGCAGCTTATCAGGGGGCGCTTACACTGAAGCTTTCTTT.